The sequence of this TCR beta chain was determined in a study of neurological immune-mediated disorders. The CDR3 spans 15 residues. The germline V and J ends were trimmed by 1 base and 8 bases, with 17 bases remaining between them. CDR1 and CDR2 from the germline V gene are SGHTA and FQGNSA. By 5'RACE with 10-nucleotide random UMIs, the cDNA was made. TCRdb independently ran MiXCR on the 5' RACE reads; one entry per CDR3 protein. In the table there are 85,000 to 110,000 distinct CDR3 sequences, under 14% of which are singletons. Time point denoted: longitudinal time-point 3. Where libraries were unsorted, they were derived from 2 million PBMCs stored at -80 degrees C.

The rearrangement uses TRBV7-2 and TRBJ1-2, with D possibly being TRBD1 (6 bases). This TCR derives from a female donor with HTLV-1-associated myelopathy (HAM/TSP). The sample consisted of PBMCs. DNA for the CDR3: TGTGCCAGCAGCTTAGGTCCCCACGAAGGGGGAGGCTACACCTTC. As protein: CASSLGPHEGGGYTF. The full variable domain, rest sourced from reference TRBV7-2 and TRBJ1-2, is GAGVSQSPSNKVTEKGKDVELRCDPISGHTALYWYRQSLGQGLEFLIYFQGNSAPDKSGLPSDRFSAERTGGSVSTLTIQRTQQEDSAVYLCASSLGPHEGGGYTFGSGTRLTVV.